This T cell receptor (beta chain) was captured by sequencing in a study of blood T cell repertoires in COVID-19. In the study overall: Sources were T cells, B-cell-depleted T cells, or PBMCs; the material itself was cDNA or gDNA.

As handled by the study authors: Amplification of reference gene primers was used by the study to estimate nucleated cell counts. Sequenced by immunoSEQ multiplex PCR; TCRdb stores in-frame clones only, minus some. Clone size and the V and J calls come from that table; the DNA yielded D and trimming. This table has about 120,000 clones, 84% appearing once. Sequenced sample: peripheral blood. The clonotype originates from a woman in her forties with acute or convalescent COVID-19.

CDR3 nucleotide sequence: TGCGCCAGCGAAAGAGGACAGGGGTCCTACGAGCAGTACTTC. It yields the protein CASERGQGSYEQYF. This chain joins TRBV23-1 and TRBJ2-7; TRBD1 matches at 9 bases. TRBV23-1 is sorted into the ORF group, with uncertain function. V shed 8 bases, J shed 1 base, and the junction held 6 bases outside the gene matches. The CDR3 has 14 amino acids.